This T cell receptor beta chain was retrieved from a study of T cell repertoires in cytomegalovirus infection. Notes on the study in general: The study identified carriers of CMV plus the relevant HLA from cumulative public TCR beta family frequency.

This CDR3 region has 13 residues. V lost 6 bases to trimming and J lost 6 bases; unmatched junction nucleotides: 3. Per germline, CDR1 MNHEY and CDR2 SVGEGT. In its sample, this clonotype was seen a few times. Its antigen is currently unknown. TCRdb re-called the reads with MiXCR, one entry per CDR3 protein. This sample has tens of thousands of distinct CDR3 sequences, with 20% to 25% found just once. Sequenced sample: PBMCs, sequenced either directly or after in vitro stimulation (not recorded which). The chain combines TRBV6-2 or TRBV6-3 with TRBJ2-7; 12 bases are a match to TRBD2. The clonotype was recovered from a human donor in good health (CMV status not recorded). Some clones in this sample may be carry-over from other donors' samples. CDR3 in DNA: TGTGCCAGCAGCCTGACTAGCGGGAGCGAGCAGTACTTC. Translated: CASSLTSGSEQYF.